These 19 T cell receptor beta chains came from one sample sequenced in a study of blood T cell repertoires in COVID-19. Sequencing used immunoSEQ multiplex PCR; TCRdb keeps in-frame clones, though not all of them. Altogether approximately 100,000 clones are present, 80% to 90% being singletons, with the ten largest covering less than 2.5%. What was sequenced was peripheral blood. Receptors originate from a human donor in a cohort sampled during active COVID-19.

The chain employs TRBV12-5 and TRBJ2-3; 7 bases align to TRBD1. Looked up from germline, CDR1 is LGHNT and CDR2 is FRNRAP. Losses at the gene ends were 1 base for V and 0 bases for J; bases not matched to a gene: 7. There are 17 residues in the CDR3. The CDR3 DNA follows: TGTGCTAGTGGTTTGGGGGTTAAGGGACAGAGCACAGATACGCAGTATTTT. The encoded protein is CASGLGVKGQSTDTQYF.

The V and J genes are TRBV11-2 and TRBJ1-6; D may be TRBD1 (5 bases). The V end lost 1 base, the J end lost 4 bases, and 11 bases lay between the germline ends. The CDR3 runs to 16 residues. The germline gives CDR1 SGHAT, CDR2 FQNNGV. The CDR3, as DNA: TGTGCCAGCAGCTTAGGCCCACAGGAATATAATTCACCCCTCCACTTT. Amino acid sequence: CASSLGPQEYNSPLHF.

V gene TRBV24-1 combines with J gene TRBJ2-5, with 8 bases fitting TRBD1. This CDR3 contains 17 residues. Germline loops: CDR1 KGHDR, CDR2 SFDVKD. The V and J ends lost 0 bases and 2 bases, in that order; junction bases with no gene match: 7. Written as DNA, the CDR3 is TGTGCCACCAGTGATTTGATGGGACAGGATTCGCAAGAGACCCAGTACTTC. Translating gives CATSDLMGQDSQETQYF.

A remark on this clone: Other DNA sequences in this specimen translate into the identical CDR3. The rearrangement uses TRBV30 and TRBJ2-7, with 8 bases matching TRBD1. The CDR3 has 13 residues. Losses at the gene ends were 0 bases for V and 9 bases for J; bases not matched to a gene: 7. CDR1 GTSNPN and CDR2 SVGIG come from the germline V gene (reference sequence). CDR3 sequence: CAWSVGTGGGQYF. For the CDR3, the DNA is TGTGCCTGGAGTGTCGGGACAGGTGGAGGGCAGTACTTC.

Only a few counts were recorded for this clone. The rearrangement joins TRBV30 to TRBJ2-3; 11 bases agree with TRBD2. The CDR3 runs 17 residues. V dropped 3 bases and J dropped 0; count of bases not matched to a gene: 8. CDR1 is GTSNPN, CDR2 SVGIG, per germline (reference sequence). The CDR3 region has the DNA TGTGCCTGGAGGGAGCTTAGCGGGAGGGCTAGCACAGATACGCAGTATTTT. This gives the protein CAWRELSGRASTDTQYF.

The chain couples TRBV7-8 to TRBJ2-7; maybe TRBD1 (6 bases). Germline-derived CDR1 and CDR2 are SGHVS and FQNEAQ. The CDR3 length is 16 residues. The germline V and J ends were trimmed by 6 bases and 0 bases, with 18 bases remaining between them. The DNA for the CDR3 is TGTGCCAGCAGTCCCCTCCGGACAGTGACCTCCTACGAGCAGTACTTC. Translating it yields CASSPLRTVTSYEQYF.

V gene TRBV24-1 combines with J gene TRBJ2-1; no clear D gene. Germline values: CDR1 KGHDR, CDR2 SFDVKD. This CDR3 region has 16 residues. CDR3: CAPNANGAITYNEQFF. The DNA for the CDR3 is TGTGCTCCCAATGCAAACGGTGCCATAACCTACAATGAGCAGTTCTTC.

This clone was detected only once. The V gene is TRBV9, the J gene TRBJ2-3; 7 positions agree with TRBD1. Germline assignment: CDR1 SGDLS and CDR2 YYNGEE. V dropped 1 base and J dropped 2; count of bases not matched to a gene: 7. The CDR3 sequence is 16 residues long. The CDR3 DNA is TGTGCCAGCAGCGTACTGGGACAGCCTGTCACAGATACGCAGTATTTT. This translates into CASSVLGQPVTDTQYF.

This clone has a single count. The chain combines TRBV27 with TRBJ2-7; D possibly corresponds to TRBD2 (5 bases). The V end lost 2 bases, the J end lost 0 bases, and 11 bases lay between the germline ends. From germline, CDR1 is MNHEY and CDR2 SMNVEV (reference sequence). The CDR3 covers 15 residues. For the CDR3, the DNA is TGTGCCAGCAGTTTAGGCGGGTGGGGCTCCTACGAGCAGTACTTC. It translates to CASSLGGWGSYEQYF.

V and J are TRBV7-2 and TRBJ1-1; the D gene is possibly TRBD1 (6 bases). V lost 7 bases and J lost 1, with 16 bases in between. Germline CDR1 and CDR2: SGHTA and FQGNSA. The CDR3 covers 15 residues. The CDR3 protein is CASTPGGARNTEAFF. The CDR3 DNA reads TGTGCCAGCACCCCGGGGGGGGCCCGGAACACTGAAGCTTTCTTT.

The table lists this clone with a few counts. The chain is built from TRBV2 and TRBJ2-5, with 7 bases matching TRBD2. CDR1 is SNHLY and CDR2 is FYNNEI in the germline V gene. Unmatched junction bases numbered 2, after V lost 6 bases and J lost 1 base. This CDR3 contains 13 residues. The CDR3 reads CASSGTIQETQYF. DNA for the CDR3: TGTGCCAGCAGCGGGACTATCCAAGAGACCCAGTACTTC.

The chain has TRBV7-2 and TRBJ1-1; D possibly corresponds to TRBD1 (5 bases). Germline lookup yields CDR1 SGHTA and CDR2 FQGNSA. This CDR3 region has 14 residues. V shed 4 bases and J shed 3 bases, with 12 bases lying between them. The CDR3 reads CASSYRAGDTEAFF. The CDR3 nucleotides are TGTGCCAGCAGCTACAGAGCGGGGGACACTGAAGCTTTCTTT.

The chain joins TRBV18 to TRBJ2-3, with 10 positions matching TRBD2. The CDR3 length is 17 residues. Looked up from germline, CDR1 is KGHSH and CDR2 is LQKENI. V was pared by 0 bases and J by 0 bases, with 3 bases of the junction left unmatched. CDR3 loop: CASSPPGLAASTDTQYF. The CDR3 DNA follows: TGTGCCAGCTCACCACCAGGACTAGCGGCTAGCACAGATACGCAGTATTTT.

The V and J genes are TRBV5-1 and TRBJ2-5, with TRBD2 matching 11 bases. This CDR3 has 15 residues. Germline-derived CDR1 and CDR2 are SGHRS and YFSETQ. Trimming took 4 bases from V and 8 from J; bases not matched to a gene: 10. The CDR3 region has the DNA TGCGCCAGCAGCGAGTTAGCGGGAGGGCAAGGAACCCAGTACTTC. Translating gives CASSELAGGQGTQYF.

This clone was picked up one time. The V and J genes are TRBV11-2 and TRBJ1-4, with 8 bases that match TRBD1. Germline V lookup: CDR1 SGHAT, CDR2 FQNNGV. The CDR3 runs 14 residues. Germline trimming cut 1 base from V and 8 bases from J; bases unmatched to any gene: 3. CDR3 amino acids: CASSLAGGGEKLFF. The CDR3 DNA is TGTGCCAGCAGCTTAGCAGGGGGCGGGGAAAAACTGTTTTTT.

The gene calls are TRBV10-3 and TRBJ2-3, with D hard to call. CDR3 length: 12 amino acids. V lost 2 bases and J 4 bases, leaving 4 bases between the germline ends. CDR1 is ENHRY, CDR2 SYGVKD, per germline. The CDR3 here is CAISEVSDTQYF. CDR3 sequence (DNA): TGTGCCATCAGTGAGGTCTCAGATACGCAGTATTTT.

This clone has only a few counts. Here the CDR3 reads CASSGQDKDEQYF. In nucleotides, the CDR3 is TGTGCCAGCAGCGGACAGGACAAGGACGAGCAGTACTTC. The rearrangement links TRBV6-5 to TRBJ2-7, with 7 bases aligning to TRBD1. V shed 6 bases, J shed 5 bases, and the junction held 7 bases outside the gene matches. CDR3 length: 13 residues. Germline V gene lookup returns CDR1 MNHEY and CDR2 SVGAGI.

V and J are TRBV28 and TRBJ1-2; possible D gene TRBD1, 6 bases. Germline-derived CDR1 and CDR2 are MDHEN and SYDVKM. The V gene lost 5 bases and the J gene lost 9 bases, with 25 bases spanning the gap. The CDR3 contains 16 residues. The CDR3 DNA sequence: TGTGCCAGCAGTACCCGTCGACAGGCGATAAAGTGGAGCTACACCTTC. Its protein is CASSTRRQAIKWSYTF.

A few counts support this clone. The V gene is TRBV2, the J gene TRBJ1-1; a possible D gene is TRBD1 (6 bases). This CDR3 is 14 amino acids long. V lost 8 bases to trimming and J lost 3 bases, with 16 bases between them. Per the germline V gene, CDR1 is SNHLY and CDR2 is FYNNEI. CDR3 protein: CASYPWGGHTEAFF. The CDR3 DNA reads TGTGCCAGCTACCCCTGGGGGGGCCACACTGAAGCTTTCTTT.